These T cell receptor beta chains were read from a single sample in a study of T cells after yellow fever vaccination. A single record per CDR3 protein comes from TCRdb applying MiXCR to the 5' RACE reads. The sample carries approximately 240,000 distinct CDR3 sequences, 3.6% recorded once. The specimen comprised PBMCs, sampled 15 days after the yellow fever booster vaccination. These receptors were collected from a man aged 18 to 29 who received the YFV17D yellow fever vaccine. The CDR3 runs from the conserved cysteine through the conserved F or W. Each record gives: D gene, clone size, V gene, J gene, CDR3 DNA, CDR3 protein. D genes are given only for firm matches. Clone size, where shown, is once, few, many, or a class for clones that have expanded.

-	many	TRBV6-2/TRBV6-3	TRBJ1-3	TGTGCCAGCACCCTAAGCGCCGACAAGAGAGGCTGGGACACCATATATTTT	CASTLSADKRGWDTIYF
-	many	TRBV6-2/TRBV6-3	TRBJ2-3	TGTGCCAGCAGTCAGGGCCGGAGCACAGATACGCAGTATTTT	CASSQGRSTDTQYF
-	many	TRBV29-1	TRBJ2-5	TGCAGCGTTGAAGACACGGAAGAGACCCAGTACTTC	CSVEDTEETQYF
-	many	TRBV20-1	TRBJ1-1	TGCAGTGCTAGAGATGGAAGGACTGAAGCTTTCTTT	CSARDGRTEAFF
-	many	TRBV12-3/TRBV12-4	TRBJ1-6	TGTGCCAGCAGTTTAAATTGGGCGGCAGTTGTGAATTCACCCCTCCACTTT	CASSLNWAAVVNSPLHF
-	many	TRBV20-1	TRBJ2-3	TGCAGTGCTAGAGATTGGGGCGGGGACTTCCCAGATACGCAGTATTTT	CSARDWGGDFPDTQYF
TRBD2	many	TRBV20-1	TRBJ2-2	TGCAGTGCTAGAGATCCTAGCGGGGGGGCCGGGGAGCTGTTTTTT	CSARDPSGGAGELFF
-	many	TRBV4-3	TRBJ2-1	TGCGCCAGCAGTCTGGAGCCGGGCCTCCTCTCCTACAATGAGCAGTTCTTC	CASSLEPGLLSYNEQFF
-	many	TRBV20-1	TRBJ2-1	TGCAGTGGCCCGGGACTTACGAATGAGCAGTTCTTC	CSGPGLTNEQFF
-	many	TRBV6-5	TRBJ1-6	TGTGCCAGCAGTCGCGGGATGGATCGCTCACCCCTCCACTTT	CASSRGMDRSPLHF
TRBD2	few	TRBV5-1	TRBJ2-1	TGCGCCAGCAGGATGGGAAATCTAGCGGGGGTTTCTAATAAGTTCTTC	CASRMGNLAGVSNKFF
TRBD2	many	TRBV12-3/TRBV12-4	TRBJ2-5	TGTGCCAGCAGTTTTCTGGCGGGGGAGGAGACCCAGTACTTC	CASSFLAGEETQYF
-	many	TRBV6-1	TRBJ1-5	TGTGCCACCCTCCCGACAGACCCCAATCAGCCCCAGCATTTT	CATLPTDPNQPQHF
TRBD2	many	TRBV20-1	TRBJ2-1	TGCAGTGCTCCCCCTGCGGGGGGGCGCAATGAGCAGTTCTTC	CSAPPAGGRNEQFF
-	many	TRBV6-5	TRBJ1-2	TGTGCCATTGGGCCGGCCTGGGGTCATGGCTACACCTTC	CAIGPAWGHGYTF
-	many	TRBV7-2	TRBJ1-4	TGTGCCAGCAGCTTCTCGGGGGCTAATGAAAAACTGTTTTTT	CASSFSGANEKLFF
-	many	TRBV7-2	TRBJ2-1	TGTGCCAGCAGCTTAGCTCCTGTTAGCTCCTACAATGAGCAGTTCTTC	CASSLAPVSSYNEQFF
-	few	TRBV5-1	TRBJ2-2	TGCGCCAGCTCCCTGGGCTCCGCTAGTCCCGGGGAGCTGTTTTTT	CASSLGSASPGELFF
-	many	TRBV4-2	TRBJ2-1	TGTGCCAGCAGCCAAGATGGCGGGGGCGAGGATGAGCAGTTCTTC	CASSQDGGGEDEQFF
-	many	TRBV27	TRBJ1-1	TGTGCCAGCAGTTGGGCCGCGAACACTGAAGCTTTCTTT	CASSWAANTEAFF
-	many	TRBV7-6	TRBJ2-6	TGTGCCAGCAGCTCGATCTCTGGGGCCAACGTCCTGACTTTC	CASSSISGANVLTF
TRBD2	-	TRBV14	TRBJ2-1	TGTGCCAGCAGCCAAGAGTCCAGCGGGGCCTACAATGAGCAGTTCTTC	CASSQESSGAYNEQFF
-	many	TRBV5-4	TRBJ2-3	TGTGCCAGCGGGGGAGCGACAGATACGCAGTATTTT	CASGGATDTQYF
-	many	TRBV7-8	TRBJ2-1	TGTGCCAGCAGCTGGGGGGGACAGACGCTCTACAATGAGCAGTTCTTC	CASSWGGQTLYNEQFF
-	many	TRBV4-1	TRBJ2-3	TGCGCCAGCAGCCAACGGACAGCGAACACAGATACGCAGTATTTT	CASSQRTANTDTQYF
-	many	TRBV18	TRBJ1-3	TGTGCCAGCTCACCACCGAATTCCCCTGGAAACACCATATATTTT	CASSPPNSPGNTIYF
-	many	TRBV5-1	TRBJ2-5	TGCGCCAGCAGCTTGGAGGCGCCAGAAGAGACCCAGTACTTC	CASSLEAPEETQYF
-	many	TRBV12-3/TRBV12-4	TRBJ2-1	TGTGCCAGCAGTTTGGTAGGGGGTCTGGGGGAGCAGTTCTTC	CASSLVGGLGEQFF
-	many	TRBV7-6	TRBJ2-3	TGTGCCAGCAGCGTGGACCCTGGGGCGGATACGCAGTATTTT	CASSVDPGADTQYF
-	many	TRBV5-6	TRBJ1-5	TGTGCCAGCAGCGCCAGGACTCAGCCCCAGCATTTT	CASSARTQPQHF
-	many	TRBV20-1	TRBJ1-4	TGCAGTGCTAGAGATACAGGAACTAATGAAAAACTGTTTTTT	CSARDTGTNEKLFF